The clone carrying this TCR beta chain came up once. This sample is part of a study of CD8 T cells in Susac syndrome. This CDR3 contains 16 residues. Deletions cut 0 bases from V and 0 bases from J, with 10 bases between. Germline CDR1 reads SGHRS; CDR2 reads YFSETQ. After extraction with the RNeasy kit, about 0.45 to 1 ug of the RNA was reverse transcribed using random hexamers. The method of amplification for TCR beta CDR3 was immunoSEQ multiplex PCR, covering 54 Vbeta and 13 Jbeta. TCRdb recomputed calls from the immunoSEQ multiplex PCR reads with MiXCR, one row per CDR3 protein. Found here are 100,000 or so distinct CDR3 sequences, roughly 90% of them singletons; the top ten hold roughly 0.12%.

The TCR originated in a human donor in good health. Sequenced material: CD8+ T cells from PBMCs. The chain couples TRBV5-1 to TRBJ2-1; D unclear. CDR3 DNA: TGCGCCAGCAGCTTGGTTGGGTCGAGCTCCTACAATGAGCAGTTCTTC. Protein sequence: CASSLVGSSSYNEQFF.